This TCR beta chain originates from a study of T cell repertoires in cytomegalovirus infection. Study-wide points: Cumulative frequency (of public TCR beta family members) identified carriers of CMV plus the relevant HLA.

In TCRdb, the reads were re-called with MiXCR into one record per CDR3 protein. The sample has some 110,000 distinct CDR3 sequences, 32% seen once. This clonotype was detected only a few times. What it recognizes is unknown. V lost 4 bases and J 7 bases, leaving 7 bases between the germline ends. The CDR3 covers 11 residues. Germline lookup yields CDR1 SEHNR and CDR2 FQNEAQ (reference sequence). The gene calls are TRBV7-9 and TRBJ1-1; no firm D call. The clonotype originates from a human donor in good health (CMV status not recorded). Some clones in this sample may be carry-over from other donors' samples. The starting material was CD8+ T cells from cultured PBMCs, obtained from culture after CMV antigen stimulation. The DNA for the CDR3 is TGTGCCAGCAGCTATGGAGTTGAAGCTTTCTTT. Amino acids: CASSYGVEAFF.